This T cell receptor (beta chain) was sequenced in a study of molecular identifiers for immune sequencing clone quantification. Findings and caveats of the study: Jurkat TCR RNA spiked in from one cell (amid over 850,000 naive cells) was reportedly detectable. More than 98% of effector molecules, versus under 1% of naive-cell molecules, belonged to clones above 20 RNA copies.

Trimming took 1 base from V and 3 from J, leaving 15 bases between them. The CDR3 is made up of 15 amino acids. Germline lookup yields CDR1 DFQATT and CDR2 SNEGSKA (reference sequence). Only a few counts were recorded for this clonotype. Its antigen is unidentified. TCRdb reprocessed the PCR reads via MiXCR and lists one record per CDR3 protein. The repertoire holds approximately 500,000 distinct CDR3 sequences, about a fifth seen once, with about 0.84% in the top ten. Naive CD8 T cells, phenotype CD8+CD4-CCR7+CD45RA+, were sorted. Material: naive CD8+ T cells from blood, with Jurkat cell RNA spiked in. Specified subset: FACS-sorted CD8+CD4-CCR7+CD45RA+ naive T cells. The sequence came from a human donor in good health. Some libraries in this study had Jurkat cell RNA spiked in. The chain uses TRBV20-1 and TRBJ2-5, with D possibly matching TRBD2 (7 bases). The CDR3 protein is CSARVAGAPKETQYF. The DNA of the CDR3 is TGCAGTGCTAGAGTGGCGGGGGCCCCCAAAGAGACCCAGTACTTC.